This is a list of T cell receptor beta chains from one sample in a study of blood T cell repertoires in COVID-19. Produced via immunoSEQ multiplex PCR; TCRdb's table is partial and in-frame only. The sample includes 250,000 to 400,000 clones, about 89% of them seen just once. The sample comprised PBMCs or T cells enriched from blood (not recorded which). These TCRs come from a man aged 55 to 70 who had recovered from COVID-19. Both conserved end residues are part of each CDR3. Each record gives: J gene, clone size, V gene, D gene, CDR3 protein, CDR3 DNA. A D gene is named only where the DNA matches it firmly. Some rows have no size entry. The others give once, few or many, or a class for an expanded clone.

j_gene: TRBJ1-4; abundance: .; v_gene: TRBV12-5; d_gene: .; CDR3aa: CASGLPQNWGEIGEKLFF; CDR3nt: TGTGCTAGTGGTTTACCCCAAAACTGGGGGGAGATTGGTGAAAAACTGTTTTTT
j_gene: TRBJ2-1; abundance: .; v_gene: TRBV5-1; d_gene: .; CDR3aa: CASSLVSASSYNEQFF; CDR3nt: TGCGCCAGCAGCTTAGTTAGCGCGAGCTCCTACAATGAGCAGTTCTTC
j_gene: TRBJ1-1; abundance: .; v_gene: TRBV4-1; d_gene: .; CDR3aa: CASSQIAKDSGTEAFF; CDR3nt: TGCGCCAGCAGCCAGATAGCTAAGGACAGTGGGACTGAAGCTTTCTTT
j_gene: TRBJ2-7; abundance: .; v_gene: TRBV20-1; d_gene: TRBD1; CDR3aa: CSASFQGDYEQYF; CDR3nt: TGCAGTGCTAGTTTCCAGGGGGACTACGAGCAGTACTTC
j_gene: TRBJ2-1; abundance: .; v_gene: TRBV5-4; d_gene: .; CDR3aa: CASNRETNYNEQFF; CDR3nt: TGTGCCAGCAATAGGGAGACTAACTACAATGAGCAGTTCTTC
j_gene: TRBJ2-7; abundance: .; v_gene: TRBV10-1; d_gene: TRBD1; CDR3aa: CASSELLSQGASYEQYF; CDR3nt: TGCGCCAGCAGTGAGTTACTCAGTCAGGGGGCCTCCTACGAGCAGTACTTC
j_gene: TRBJ2-7; abundance: .; v_gene: TRBV7-9; d_gene: TRBD1; CDR3aa: CASTLGQGSRDYEQYF; CDR3nt: TGTGCCAGCACCCTAGGACAGGGATCAAGGGACTACGAGCAGTACTTC
j_gene: TRBJ1-2; abundance: few; v_gene: TRBV11-2; d_gene: .; CDR3aa: CASSTQVNYGYTF; CDR3nt: TGTGCCAGCAGCACTCAAGTTAACTATGGCTACACCTTC
j_gene: TRBJ1-4; abundance: .; v_gene: TRBV28; d_gene: TRBD1; CDR3aa: CASSSSRVLTGDYEKLFF; CDR3nt: TGTGCCAGCAGTTCCTCCCGCGTTCTGACAGGGGATTATGAAAAACTGTTTTTT
j_gene: TRBJ2-7; abundance: once; v_gene: TRBV7-3; d_gene: .; CDR3aa: CASSLIDRPPYEQYF; CDR3nt: TGTGCCAGCAGCTTAATTGACAGGCCACCCTACGAGCAGTACTTC
j_gene: TRBJ2-2; abundance: once; v_gene: TRBV21-1; d_gene: .; CDR3aa: CASSGQGGGGELFF; CDR3nt: TGTGCCAGCAGCGGTCAGGGGGGAGGCGGGGAGCTGTTTTTT
j_gene: TRBJ2-1; abundance: .; v_gene: TRBV7-2; d_gene: TRBD2; CDR3aa: CASSSGLAAYNEQFF; CDR3nt: TGTGCCAGCAGCTCGGGACTAGCGGCTTACAATGAGCAGTTCTTC
j_gene: TRBJ2-5; abundance: .; v_gene: TRBV5-1; d_gene: TRBD1; CDR3aa: CASRRRTGLMETQYF; CDR3nt: TGCGCCAGCAGACGCCGGACAGGGTTAATGGAGACCCAGTACTTC
j_gene: TRBJ1-5; abundance: once; v_gene: TRBV5-8; d_gene: .; CDR3aa: CASSFLGRGPSNQPQHF; CDR3nt: TGTGCCAGCAGCTTCCTCGGCAGGGGCCCTAGCAATCAGCCCCAGCATTTT
j_gene: TRBJ2-1; abundance: .; v_gene: TRBV19; d_gene: TRBD2; CDR3aa: CASSIRGAGEEQFF; CDR3nt: TGTGCCAGTAGTATCCGAGGAGCGGGAGAGGAGCAGTTCTTC
j_gene: TRBJ2-7; abundance: .; v_gene: TRBV7-9; d_gene: TRBD1; CDR3aa: CASSPTLRGRYEQYF; CDR3nt: TGTGCCAGCAGCCCCACACTCAGGGGGCGGTACGAGCAGTACTTC
j_gene: TRBJ2-3; abundance: .; v_gene: TRBV28; d_gene: .; CDR3aa: CASGPWADTQYF; CDR3nt: TGTGCCAGCGGTCCCTGGGCGGATACGCAGTATTTT
j_gene: TRBJ1-2; abundance: .; v_gene: TRBV6-1; d_gene: .; CDR3aa: CASSEVDSANYGYTF; CDR3nt: TGTGCCAGCAGTGAAGTGGACAGTGCTAACTATGGCTACACCTTC
j_gene: TRBJ2-4; abundance: .; v_gene: TRBV24-1; d_gene: .; CDR3aa: CATSDMPFAAPKNIQYF; CDR3nt: TGTGCCACCAGTGATATGCCCTTTGCGGCCCCCAAAAACATTCAGTACTTC
j_gene: TRBJ1-2; abundance: .; v_gene: TRBV20-1; d_gene: .; CDR3aa: CSASTGRVTYGYTF; CDR3nt: TGCAGTGCTAGTACGGGCAGGGTTACCTATGGCTACACCTTC
j_gene: TRBJ1-5; abundance: .; v_gene: TRBV3-1/TRBV3-2; d_gene: .; CDR3aa: CASSQDPGRDQPQHF; CDR3nt: TGTGCCAGCAGCCAAGACCCAGGGAGGGATCAGCCCCAGCATTTT
j_gene: TRBJ1-3; abundance: .; v_gene: TRBV30; d_gene: .; CDR3aa: CAWKLTGNTIYF; CDR3nt: TGTGCCTGGAAGCTCACTGGAAACACCATATATTTT
j_gene: TRBJ2-5; abundance: .; v_gene: TRBV5-1; d_gene: TRBD2; CDR3aa: CASSLSSGQETQYF; CDR3nt: TGCGCCAGCAGCTTGTCTAGCGGCCAAGAGACCCAGTACTTC
j_gene: TRBJ2-7; abundance: .; v_gene: TRBV29-1; d_gene: TRBD1; CDR3aa: CSGQGQGHYEQYF; CDR3nt: TGCAGCGGCCAGGGACAGGGCCACTACGAGCAGTACTTC
j_gene: TRBJ2-1; abundance: once; v_gene: TRBV21-1; d_gene: .; CDR3aa: CAIKGRAFRETLKNNEQFF; CDR3nt: TGTGCCATAAAAGGTCGAGCGTTCCGCGAAACCCTCAAAAACAATGAGCAGTTCTTC
j_gene: TRBJ1-5; abundance: .; v_gene: TRBV2; d_gene: TRBD1; CDR3aa: CASSADRGNQPQHF; CDR3nt: TGTGCCAGCTCCGCGGACAGGGGTAATCAGCCCCAGCATTTT
j_gene: TRBJ2-3; abundance: .; v_gene: TRBV7-6; d_gene: TRBD2; CDR3aa: CASSPAPTSGGLLTDTQYF; CDR3nt: TGTGCCAGCAGCCCAGCACCGACTAGCGGGGGGCTCCTCACAGATACGCAGTATTTT